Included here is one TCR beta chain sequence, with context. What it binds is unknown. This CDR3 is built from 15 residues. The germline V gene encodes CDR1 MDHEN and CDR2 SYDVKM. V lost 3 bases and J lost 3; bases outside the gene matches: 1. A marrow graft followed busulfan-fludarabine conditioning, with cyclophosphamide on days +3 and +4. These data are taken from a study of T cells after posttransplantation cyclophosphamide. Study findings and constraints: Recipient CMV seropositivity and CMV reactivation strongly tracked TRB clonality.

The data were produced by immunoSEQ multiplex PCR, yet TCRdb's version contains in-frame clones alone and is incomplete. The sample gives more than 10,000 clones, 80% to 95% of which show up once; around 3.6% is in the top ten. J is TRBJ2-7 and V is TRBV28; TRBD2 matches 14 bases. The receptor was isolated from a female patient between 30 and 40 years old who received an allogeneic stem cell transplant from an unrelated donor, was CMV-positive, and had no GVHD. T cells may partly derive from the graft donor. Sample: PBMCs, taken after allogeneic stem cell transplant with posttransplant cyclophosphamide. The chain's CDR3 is CASSFGLAGGYEQYF. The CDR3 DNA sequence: TGTGCCAGCAGTTTCGGACTAGCGGGAGGCTACGAGCAGTACTTC.